This T cell receptor (delta chain) is from a study of γδ T cells in repeated Plasmodium falciparum infection (dated by TCRdb to the early 2020s). Describing the broader study: The natural-infection arm enrolled Malian children exposed to intense seasonal malaria transmission and compared the Malian children with Australian children matched for age and gender. Four controlled human malaria infections were administered to about 5 malaria-naive U.S. adults over roughly 600 days by bites from P. falciparum NF54-infected Anopheles stephensi mosquitoes. Controlled-infection subjects were sampled at baseline, immediately before selected infections, and 21 days after each infection. Malian gammadelta TCR repertoires were analysed cross-sectionally during no-transmission periods and longitudinally across acute febrile malaria episodes. The study examined how repeated Plasmodium falciparum infection shapes the human gammadelta T cell repertoire, using natural infection in Mali and controlled human malaria infection. What the research found in general, with its limitations: Compared with the repertoires of Australian children, the Vdelta2-negative gammadelta TCR repertoires of Malian children appeared more clonally expanded, less diverse and less shared. In Vdelta2-negative gammadelta TCR repertoires, which were largely Vdelta1+, repeated controlled infections appeared to drive waves of new clonotype selection. Analysis of inter-individual variability in gammadelta T cell responses was limited by the small size of the controlled-infection cohort. Generalizability was limited because the Malian cohort was drawn from a small rural village of predominantly one ethnic group. Across time and infection, the Vgamma9/Vdelta2+ TCR repertoires showed a highly stable polyclonal makeup, with many TCRgamma sequences overlapping between individuals.

The receptor library was made with multiplex PCR. The reads were generated on an Illumina MiSeq. Every sorted gammadelta T cell sample had both its TCR gamma (TRG) and TCR delta (TRD) chains sequenced. In the paper's pipeline: Repertoire analyses included clonotype tree plots, accumulated frequency of the top 20 clonotypes, diversity index (DI) and D75 metrics. After TCRdb called clones again from the public reads with CATT, rows with identical DNA were merged. TCRdb's processing, not the authors' own work, is the source of the V and J calls. The sample table lists 75,000 to 100,000 delta-chain clones, around 1.4% of them with a count of one. Over 8% of the sample rests with the top ten. For bulk TCR repertoire analysis, Vgamma9/Vdelta2+ and Vdelta2-negative gammadelta T cell populations were isolated by flow sorting from peripheral blood mononuclear cells. This clone was recorded many times. Its cognate antigen has yet to be identified. No base qualities exist here, and no much larger clone lies one base off it.

V is cut by 4 bases and J by 0 bases, and the space between the germline ends is 33 bases. CDR1 is given as TSWWSYY and CDR2 as QGS, both from the germline V gene. The CDR3 sequence holds 22 residues, the cysteine and phenylalanine included. Only the CDR3 part of the read is kept: 66 bases, read in frame from the first base. The rearranged chain carries TRDV1 and TRDJ1; the D gene is possibly TRDD2 or TRDD3, each agreeing over 6 bases. The receptor's source is a pool of human donors (malaria-infected and uninfected, not separated). Sample: gamma-delta T cells from blood. At the DNA level, the sequence is TGTGCTCTTGGGGTCCGGGCCTTCCCCCTCGGTCTACTGGGATTATACACCGATAAACTCATCTTT. Its translation reads: CALGVRAFPLGLLGLYTDKLIF.